This T cell receptor (beta chain) is drawn from a study of shared clonotypes between healthy human individuals. Study at large: A donor's plate count was three for CD4 naive and three for CD4 memory; CD8 naive had two and CD8 memory one.

Whole-study results and caveats: The generation probabilities recorded for non-shared clonotypes fell below those of clonotypes shared by all four donors. Though the depth was large, rarefaction showed that sorted-subset sequencing was incomplete.

About this clone: What it binds is unknown.

Here immunoSEQ multiplex PCR was the method, and the copy in TCRdb shows in-frame clones only, minus some. Among a few hundred thousand clones listed, around two thirds were seen once. Trimming removed 3 bases from V and 5 bases from J; junction bases left unmatched: 9. The CDR3 spans 15 residues. Germline assignment: CDR1 MDHEN and CDR2 SYDVKM. This chain connects TRBV28 to TRBJ2-5; TRBD2 matches 7 bases. The sequenced material came from memory CD4+ T cells sorted from blood. The subset denotes: CD45RA-negative fraction. The clonotype comes from a man younger than 45 in good health. The CDR3 protein is CASSFISGGRETQYF. In DNA form, the CDR3 reads TGTGCCAGCAGTTTTATATCGGGAGGTCGGGAGACCCAGTACTTC.